One sample yielded the 8 T cell receptor beta chains listed below, sequenced in a study of blood T cell repertoires in COVID-19. The table came from immunoSEQ multiplex PCR; TCRdb's copy has only in-frame clones and leaves some out. The profile shows around 150,000 clones, 80% to 90% of them singletons. The specimen sequenced was peripheral blood. The receptor source for this set is a woman in her sixties with active COVID-19.

This rearrangement joins TRBV27 to TRBJ2-4; TRBD1 aligns across 8 bases. J was trimmed by 0 bases and V by 4 bases; bases with no gene match: 8. The germline gives CDR1 MNHEY, CDR2 SMNVEV (reference sequence). The CDR3 consists of 17 residues. The CDR3 loop reads CASSSDRGFRAKNIQYF. The CDR3 DNA follows: TGTGCCAGCAGTTCCGACAGGGGATTTAGAGCCAAAAACATTCAGTACTTC.

The gene calls are TRBV2 and TRBJ1-5; TRBD1 is a possible D gene (6 bases). Germline CDR1 SNHLY, CDR2 FYNNEI. V was clipped by 7 bases and J by 3 bases, with 16 bases between them. The CDR3 length is 15 residues. This CDR3 is CASTKQGSPNQPQHF. In DNA, the CDR3 is TGTGCCAGCACAAAACAGGGTTCGCCCAATCAGCCCCAGCATTTT. Using reference TRBV2 and TRBJ1-5 for the parts outside the CDR3, the full variable domain is EPEVTQTPSHQVTQMGQEVILRCVPISNHLYFYWYRQILGQKVEFLVSFYNNEISEKSEIFDDQFSVERPDGSNFTLKIRSTKLEDSAMYFCASTKQGSPNQPQHFGDGTRLSIL.

The gene calls are TRBV6-4 and TRBJ1-1, with a weak D call TRBD1 (5 bases). The length of the CDR3 is 13 residues. Germline assignment: CDR1 MRHNA and CDR2 SNTAGT. The ends were cut back, 4 bases at V and 2 bases at J, with 8 bases in the middle. CDR3 nucleotides: TGTGCCAGCAGTGTTACAGGAAACACTGAAGCTTTCTTT. It specifies CASSVTGNTEAFF.

The chain uses TRBV28 and TRBJ2-1; D may be TRBD1 (6 bases). This CDR3 has 17 amino acids. In germline, CDR1 is MDHEN, CDR2 SYDVKM. V gave up 5 bases and J gave up 7 bases, with 24 bases separating them. The DNA of the CDR3 is TGTGCCAGCAGTGTTCTCCTGTCCGCAGGGGATAGGAATGAGCAGTTCTTC. As protein: CASSVLLSAGDRNEQFF.

The rearrangement links TRBV24-1 to TRBJ2-1; weak D call: TRBD2 (5 bases). Germline values: CDR1 KGHDR, CDR2 SFDVKD. With 4 bases removed from V and 2 bases from J, the gap between germline ends came to 11 bases. This CDR3 spans 15 amino acids. CDR3 protein: CATSETGGPYNEQFF. The CDR3 DNA is TGTGCCACCAGTGAAACCGGAGGCCCCTACAATGAGCAGTTCTTC.

The chain couples TRBV7-8 to TRBJ1-3, with TRBD1 matching 7 bases. J was trimmed by 0 bases and V by 3 bases; bases with no gene match: 8. Germline CDR1 SGHVS, CDR2 FQNEAQ. The length of the CDR3 is 17 residues. CDR3 protein: CASSLLQTGRSGNTIYF. The CDR3 region has the DNA TGTGCCAGCAGCTTGCTACAGACAGGGCGCTCTGGAAACACCATATATTTT. Complete variable domain (other parts from reference TRBV7-8 and TRBJ1-3): GAGVSQSPRYKVAKRGQDVALRCDPISGHVSLFWYQQALGQGPEFLTYFQNEAQLDKSGLPSDRFFAERPEGSVSTLKIQRTQQEDSAVYLCASSLLQTGRSGNTIYFGEGSWLTVV.

This chain connects TRBV11-2 to TRBJ2-3, with 9 bases aligning to TRBD2. The CDR3 consists of 16 residues. V was pared by 3 bases and J by 6 bases, with 10 bases of the junction left unmatched. The germline V gene has CDR1 SGHAT and CDR2 FQNNGV. CDR3 DNA sequence: TGTGCCAGCAGCTTCGGAGCGGGGGGACCCGCGGATACGCAGTATTTT. Its translation is CASSFGAGGPADTQYF. Complete variable domain (other parts from reference TRBV11-2 and TRBJ2-3): EAGVAQSPRYKIIEKRQSVAFWCNPISGHATLYWYQQILGQGPKLLIQFQNNGVVDDSQLPKDRFSAERLKGVDSTLKIQPAKLEDSAVYLCASSFGAGGPADTQYFGPGTRLTVL.

The chain employs TRBV27 and TRBJ2-1; TRBD2 matches at 13 bases. V lost 2 bases, J lost 7 bases, and 8 bases stayed unmatched. There are 17 residues in the CDR3. CDR1 and CDR2 (germline): MNHEY, SMNVEV (reference sequence). CDR3 loop: CASSLRGLAGFPNEQFF. CDR3 sequence (DNA): TGTGCCAGCAGTTTAAGGGGACTAGCGGGATTCCCTAATGAGCAGTTCTTC.